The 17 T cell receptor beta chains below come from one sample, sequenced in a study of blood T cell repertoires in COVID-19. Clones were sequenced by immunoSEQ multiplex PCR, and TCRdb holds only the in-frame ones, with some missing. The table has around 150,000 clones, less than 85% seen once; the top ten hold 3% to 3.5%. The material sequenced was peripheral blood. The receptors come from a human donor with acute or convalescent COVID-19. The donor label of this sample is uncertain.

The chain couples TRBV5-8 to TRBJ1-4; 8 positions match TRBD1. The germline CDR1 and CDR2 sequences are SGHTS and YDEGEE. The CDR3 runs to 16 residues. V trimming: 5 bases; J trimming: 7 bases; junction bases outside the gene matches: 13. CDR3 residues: CASRPFSGGGGEKLFF. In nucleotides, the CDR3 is TGTGCCAGCAGGCCCTTCTCAGGGGGCGGGGGTGAAAAACTGTTTTTT.

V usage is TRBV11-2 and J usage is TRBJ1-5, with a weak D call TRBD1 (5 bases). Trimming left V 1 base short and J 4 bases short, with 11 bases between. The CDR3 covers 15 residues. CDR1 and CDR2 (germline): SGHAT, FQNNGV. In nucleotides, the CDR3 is TGTGCCAGCAGCTTAGGTCCAGGGAAAAATCAGCCCCAGCATTTT. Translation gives CASSLGPGKNQPQHF.

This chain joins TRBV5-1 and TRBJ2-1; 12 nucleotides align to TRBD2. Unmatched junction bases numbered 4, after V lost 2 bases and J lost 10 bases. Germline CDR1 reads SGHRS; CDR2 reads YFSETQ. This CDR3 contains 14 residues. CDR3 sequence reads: CASSFTSGGNEQFF. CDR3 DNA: TGCGCCAGCAGCTTTACTAGCGGGGGGAACGAGCAGTTCTTC.

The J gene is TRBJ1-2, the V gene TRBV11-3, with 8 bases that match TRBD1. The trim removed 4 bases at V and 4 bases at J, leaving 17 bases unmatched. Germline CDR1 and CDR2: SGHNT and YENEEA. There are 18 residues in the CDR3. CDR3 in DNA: TGTGCCAGCAGCTCCCTACCCGGGACAGGCGGAAATATCTATGGCTACACCTTC. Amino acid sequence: CASSSLPGTGGNIYGYTF.

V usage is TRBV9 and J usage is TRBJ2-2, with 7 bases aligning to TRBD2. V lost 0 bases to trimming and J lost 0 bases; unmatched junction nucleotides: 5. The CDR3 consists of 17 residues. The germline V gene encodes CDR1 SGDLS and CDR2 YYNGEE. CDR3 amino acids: CASSVEGGGSNTGELFF. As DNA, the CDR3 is TGTGCCAGCAGCGTAGAAGGCGGGGGTTCGAACACCGGGGAGCTGTTTTTT.

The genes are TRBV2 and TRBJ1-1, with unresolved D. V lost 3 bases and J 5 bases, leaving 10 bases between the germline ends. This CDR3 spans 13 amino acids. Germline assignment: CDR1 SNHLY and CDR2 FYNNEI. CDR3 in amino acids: CASSDRGGTEAFF. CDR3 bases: TGTGCCAGCAGTGACCGGGGAGGAACTGAAGCTTTCTTT.

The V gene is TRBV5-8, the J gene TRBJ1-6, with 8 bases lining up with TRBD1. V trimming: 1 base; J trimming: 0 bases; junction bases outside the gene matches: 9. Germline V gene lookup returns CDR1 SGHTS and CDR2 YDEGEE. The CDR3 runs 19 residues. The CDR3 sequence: CASSLSGTGWSSYNSPLHF. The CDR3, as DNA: TGTGCCAGCAGCTTGAGCGGGACAGGTTGGAGCTCCTATAATTCACCCCTCCACTTT.

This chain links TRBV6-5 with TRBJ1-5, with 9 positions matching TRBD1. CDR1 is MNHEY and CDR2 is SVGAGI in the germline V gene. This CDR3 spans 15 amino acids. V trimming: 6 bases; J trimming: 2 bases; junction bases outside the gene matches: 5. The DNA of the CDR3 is TGTGCCAGCAGCGGACAGGGGAACGGCAATCAGCCCCAGCATTTT. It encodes CASSGQGNGNQPQHF.

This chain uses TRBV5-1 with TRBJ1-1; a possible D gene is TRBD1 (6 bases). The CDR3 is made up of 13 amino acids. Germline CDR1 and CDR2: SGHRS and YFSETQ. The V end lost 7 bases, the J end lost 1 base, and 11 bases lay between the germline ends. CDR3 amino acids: CASGLQGNTEAFF. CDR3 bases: TGCGCCAGCGGCCTACAGGGGAACACTGAAGCTTTCTTT.

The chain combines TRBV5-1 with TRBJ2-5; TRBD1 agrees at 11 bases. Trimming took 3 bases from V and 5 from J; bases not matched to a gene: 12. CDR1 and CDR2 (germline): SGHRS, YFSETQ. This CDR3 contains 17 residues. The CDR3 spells CASSSGAGQGARETQYF. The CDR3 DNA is TGCGCCAGCAGCTCGGGCGCCGGACAGGGGGCAAGGGAGACCCAGTACTTC.

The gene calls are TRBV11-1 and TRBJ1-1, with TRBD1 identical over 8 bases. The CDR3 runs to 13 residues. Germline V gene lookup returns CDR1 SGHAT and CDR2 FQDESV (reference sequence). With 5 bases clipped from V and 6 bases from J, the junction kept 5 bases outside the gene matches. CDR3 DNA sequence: TGTGCCAGCAGCGAAGACAGGGGCCCTGAAGCTTTCTTT. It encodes CASSEDRGPEAFF.

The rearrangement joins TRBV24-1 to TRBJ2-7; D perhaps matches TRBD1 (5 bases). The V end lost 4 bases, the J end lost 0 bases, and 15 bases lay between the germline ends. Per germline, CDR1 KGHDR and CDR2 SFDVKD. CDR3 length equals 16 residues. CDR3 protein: CATSDPTAPSSYEQYF. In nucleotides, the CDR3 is TGTGCCACCAGTGACCCGACAGCCCCCAGCTCCTACGAGCAGTACTTC.

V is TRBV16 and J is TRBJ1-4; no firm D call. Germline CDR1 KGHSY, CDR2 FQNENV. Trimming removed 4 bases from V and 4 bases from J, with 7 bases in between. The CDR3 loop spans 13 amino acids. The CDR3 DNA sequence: TGTGCCAGCAGCCGTAGCCTTAATGAAAAACTGTTTTTT. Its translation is CASSRSLNEKLFF.

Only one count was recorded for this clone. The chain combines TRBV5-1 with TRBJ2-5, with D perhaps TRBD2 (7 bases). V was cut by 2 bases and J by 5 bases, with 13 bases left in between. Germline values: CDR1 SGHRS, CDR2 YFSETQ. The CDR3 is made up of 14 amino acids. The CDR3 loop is CASSLGGGGETQYF. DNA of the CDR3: TGCGCCAGCAGCTTAGGGGGGGGCGGTGAGACCCAGTACTTC.

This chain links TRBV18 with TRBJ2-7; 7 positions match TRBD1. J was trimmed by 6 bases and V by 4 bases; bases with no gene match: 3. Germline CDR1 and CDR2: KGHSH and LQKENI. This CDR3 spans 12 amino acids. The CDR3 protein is CASSLYRGEQYF. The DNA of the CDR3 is TGTGCCAGCTCACTTTACAGGGGCGAGCAGTACTTC.

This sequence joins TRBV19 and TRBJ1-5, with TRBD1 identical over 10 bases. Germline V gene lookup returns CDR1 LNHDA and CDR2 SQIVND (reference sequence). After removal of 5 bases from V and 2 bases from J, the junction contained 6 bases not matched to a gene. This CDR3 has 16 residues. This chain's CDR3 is CASSAGTGVRNQPQHF. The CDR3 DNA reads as TGTGCCAGTAGTGCCGGGACAGGGGTGCGCAATCAGCCCCAGCATTTT.

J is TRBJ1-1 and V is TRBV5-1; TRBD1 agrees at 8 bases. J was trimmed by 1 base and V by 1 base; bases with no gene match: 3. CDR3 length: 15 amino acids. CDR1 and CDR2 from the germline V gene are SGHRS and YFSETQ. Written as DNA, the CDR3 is TGCGCCAGCAGCTTGAGGGGGACAGGGAACACTGAAGCTTTCTTT. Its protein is CASSLRGTGNTEAFF.